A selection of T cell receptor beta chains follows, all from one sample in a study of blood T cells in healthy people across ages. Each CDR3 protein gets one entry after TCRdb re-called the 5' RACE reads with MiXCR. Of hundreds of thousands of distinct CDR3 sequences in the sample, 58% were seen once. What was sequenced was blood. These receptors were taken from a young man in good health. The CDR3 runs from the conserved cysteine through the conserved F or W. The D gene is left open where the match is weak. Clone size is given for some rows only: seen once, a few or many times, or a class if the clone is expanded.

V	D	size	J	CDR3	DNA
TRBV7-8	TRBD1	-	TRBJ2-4	CASSRVGQRSSEQYF	TGTGCCAGCAGCCGAGTGGGACAGAGGTCGTCAGAGCAGTACTTC
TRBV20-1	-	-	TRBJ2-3	CSARAQLAVNTQYF	TGCAGTGCTAGAGCTCAGCTAGCTGTAAATACGCAGTATTTT
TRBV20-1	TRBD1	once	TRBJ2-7	CSAPRTGFPYEQYF	TGCAGTGCCCCCAGGACAGGGTTCCCCTACGAGCAGTACTTC
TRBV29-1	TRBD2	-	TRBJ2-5	CSVTGLAGLQETQYF	TGCAGCGTTACCGGACTAGCGGGGCTACAAGAGACCCAGTACTTC
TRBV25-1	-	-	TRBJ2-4	CASSESGGSIQYF	TGTGCCAGCAGTGAATCCGGTGGGAGCATTCAGTACTTC
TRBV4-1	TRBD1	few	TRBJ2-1	CASSLFSTGEIYNEQFF	TGCGCCAGCAGCCTTTTCTCCACAGGGGAGATCTACAATGAGCAGTTCTTC
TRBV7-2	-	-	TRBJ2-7	CASRRSYEQYF	TGTGCCAGCAGGCGCTCCTACGAGCAGTACTTC
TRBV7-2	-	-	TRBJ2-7	CASSLAAGRRYEQYF	TGTGCCAGCAGCTTAGCGGCGGGACGCCGCTACGAACAGTACTTC
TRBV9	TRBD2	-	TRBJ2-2	CASSGTRTNTGELFF	TGTGCCAGCAGCGGGACTAGAACGAACACCGGGGAGCTGTTTTTT
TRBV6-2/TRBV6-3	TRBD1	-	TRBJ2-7	CASSDGRPGQKYYEQYF	TGTGCCAGCAGTGACGGGCGTCCGGGACAGAAGTACTACGAGCAGTACTTC
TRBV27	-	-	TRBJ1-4	CASSLSRGLNLEKLFF	TGTGCCAGCAGTTTATCTAGGGGCCTGAACCTAGAAAAACTGTTTTTT
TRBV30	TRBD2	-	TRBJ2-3	CAWTLGLAGVTDTQYF	TGTGCCTGGACCCTAGGGCTAGCGGGTGTCACAGATACGCAGTATTTT
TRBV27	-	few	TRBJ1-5	CASSFAGAGQPQHF	TGTGCCAGCAGTTTCGCGGGGGCTGGTCAGCCCCAGCATTTT
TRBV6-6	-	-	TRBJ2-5	CASSHRGEGTQETQYF	TGTGCCAGCAGTCACAGGGGCGAGGGGACTCAAGAGACCCAGTACTTC
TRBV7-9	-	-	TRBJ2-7	CASSPRPGTPNSYEQYF	TGTGCCAGCAGCCCCCGTCCCGGGACACCCAACTCCTACGAGCAGTACTTC
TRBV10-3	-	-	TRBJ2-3	CAIGPGTRDTQYF	TGTGCCATTGGACCCGGAACACGGGATACGCAGTATTTT
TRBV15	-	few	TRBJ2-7	CATSPRDRRFYEQYF	TGTGCCACCAGCCCCCGGGACCGACGTTTCTACGAGCAGTACTTC
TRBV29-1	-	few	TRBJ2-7	CSVVSNGYEQYF	TGCAGCGTCGTATCGAATGGTTACGAGCAGTACTTC
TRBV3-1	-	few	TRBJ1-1	CASSQLDRNTEAFF	TGTGCCAGCAGCCAATTGGACAGAAACACTGAAGCTTTCTTT
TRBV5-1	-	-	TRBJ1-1	CASSTDYVGDTEAFF	TGCGCCAGCAGCACTGACTATGTGGGGGACACTGAAGCTTTCTTT
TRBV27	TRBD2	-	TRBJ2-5	CASSLRRESNQETQYF	TGTGCCAGCAGTTTGCGGCGGGAGAGCAACCAAGAGACCCAGTACTTC
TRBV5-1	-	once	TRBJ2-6	CASSEESGANVLTF	TGCGCCAGCAGTGAGGAGTCTGGGGCCAACGTCCTGACTTTC
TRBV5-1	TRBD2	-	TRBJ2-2	CASSFAVAGNTGELFF	TGCGCCAGCAGCTTCGCGGTAGCGGGAAACACCGGGGAGCTGTTTTTT
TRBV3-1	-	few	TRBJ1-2	CASSQEGGGYTF	TGTGCCAGCAGCCAAGAGGGAGGTGGCTACACCTTC
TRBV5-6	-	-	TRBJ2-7	CASSGGTDYEQYF	TGTGCCAGCAGCGGCGGGACAGACTACGAGCAGTACTTC
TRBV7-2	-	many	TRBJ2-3	CASSSVYTQYF	TGTGCCAGCAGCTCGGTTTATACGCAGTATTTT
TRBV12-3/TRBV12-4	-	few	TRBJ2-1	CASSARGGTGRNEQFF	TGTGCCAGCAGTGCCCGGGGAGGGACAGGACGGAATGAGCAGTTCTTC
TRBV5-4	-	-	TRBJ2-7	CASSLDFSYEQYF	TGTGCCAGCAGCTTAGACTTCTCCTACGAGCAGTACTTC